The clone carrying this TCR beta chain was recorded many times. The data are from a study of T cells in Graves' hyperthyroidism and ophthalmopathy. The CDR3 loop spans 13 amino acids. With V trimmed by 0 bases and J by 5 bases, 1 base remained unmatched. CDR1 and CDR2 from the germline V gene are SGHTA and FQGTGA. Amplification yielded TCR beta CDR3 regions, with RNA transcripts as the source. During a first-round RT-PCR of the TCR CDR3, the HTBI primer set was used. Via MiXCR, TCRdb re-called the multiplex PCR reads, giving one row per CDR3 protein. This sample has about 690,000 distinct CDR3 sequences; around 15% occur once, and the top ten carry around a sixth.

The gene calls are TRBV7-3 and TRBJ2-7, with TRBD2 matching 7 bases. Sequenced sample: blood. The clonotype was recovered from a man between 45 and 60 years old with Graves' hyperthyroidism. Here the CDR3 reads CASSLTGGNEQYF. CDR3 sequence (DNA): TGTGCCAGCAGCTTAACGGGAGGGAACGAGCAGTACTTC.